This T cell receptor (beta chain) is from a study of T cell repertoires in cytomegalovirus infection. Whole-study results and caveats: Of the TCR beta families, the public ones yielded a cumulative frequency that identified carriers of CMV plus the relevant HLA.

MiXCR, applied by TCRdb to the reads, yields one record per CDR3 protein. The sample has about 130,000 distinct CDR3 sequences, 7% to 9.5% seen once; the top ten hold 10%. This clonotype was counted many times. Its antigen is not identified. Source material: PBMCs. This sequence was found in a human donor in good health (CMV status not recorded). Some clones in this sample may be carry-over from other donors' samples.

In nucleotides, the CDR3 is TGTGCCAGCAGTATCCAGGGGAACACTGAAGCTTTCTTT. It specifies CASSIQGNTEAFF. This sequence joins TRBV28 and TRBJ1-1, with D perhaps TRBD1 (5 bases). Deletions cut 5 bases from V and 1 base from J, with 8 bases between. The CDR3 runs to 13 residues. Germline V gene lookup returns CDR1 MDHEN and CDR2 SYDVKM.